Below, 27 T cell receptor beta chains from the same sample are listed, as sequenced in a study of cytotoxic CD8 clonotypes in ibrutinib-treated CLL. Assay: immunoSEQ multiplex PCR; the TCRdb copy retains only in-frame clones and omits some. The sample consists of about 200,000 clones, roughly 65% of them appearing once. The sequencing used PBMCs, collected after 12 months of ibrutinib treatment. These receptors were taken from a human donor with chronic lymphocytic leukemia.

The chain has TRBV7-2 and TRBJ1-2; 8 nucleotides match TRBD1. The V gene end was trimmed by 0 bases and the J gene end by 8 bases; junction bases not matched to a gene: 8. The length of the CDR3 is 15 residues. The V gene's germline CDR1 is SGHTA and CDR2 FQGNSA. The CDR3 DNA reads as TGTGCCAGCAGCTTAGCGAGTCCAGGGGGCCGGGGCTACACCTTC. This codes for CASSLASPGGRGYTF.

The rearrangement uses TRBV7-3 and TRBJ2-1, with TRBD2 identical over 9 bases. V shed 1 base, J shed 7 bases, and the junction held 11 bases outside the gene matches. Germline values: CDR1 SGHTA, CDR2 FQGTGA. This CDR3 comprises 17 residues. The chain's CDR3 is CASSLKSSGTTPNEQFF. CDR3 DNA sequence: TGTGCCAGCAGCTTAAAGTCTAGCGGGACTACCCCTAATGAGCAGTTCTTC.

The rearrangement links TRBV9 to TRBJ2-7; 8 nucleotides agree with TRBD2. Germline lookup yields CDR1 SGDLS and CDR2 YYNGEE. The CDR3 extends over 14 amino acids. After removal of 3 bases from V and 2 bases from J, the junction contained 4 bases not matched to a gene. The CDR3: CASSAGRAPYEQYF. As DNA, the CDR3 is TGTGCCAGCAGCGCCGGGAGGGCTCCCTACGAGCAGTACTTC.

This rearrangement joins TRBV5-6 to TRBJ2-5; D is ambiguous. CDR3 length: 12 amino acids. Germline lookup yields CDR1 SGHDT and CDR2 YYEEEE. V dropped 1 base and J dropped 4 bases, with 5 bases sitting between them. The CDR3 region has the DNA TGTGCCAGCAGCTTGTGGAGAGAGACCCAGTACTTC. Translated: CASSLWRETQYF.

The V gene is TRBV19, the J gene TRBJ1-1, with unresolved D. Germline lookup yields CDR1 LNHDA and CDR2 SQIVND (reference sequence). Trimming removed 6 bases from V and 0 bases from J, with 14 bases in between. The CDR3 extends over 15 amino acids. The chain's CDR3 is CASSPKANMNTEAFF. The CDR3 DNA reads as TGTGCCAGTAGCCCCAAGGCTAACATGAACACTGAAGCTTTCTTT.

As DNA, the CDR3 is TGTGCCAGCTTTAGCTCTGGAAACACCATATATTTT. Protein: CASFSSGNTIYF. The rearrangement links TRBV18 to TRBJ1-3, with no clear D. The CDR3 consists of 12 residues. V was trimmed by 7 bases and J by 0 bases, leaving 4 bases between them. Germline CDR1 and CDR2: KGHSH and LQKENI. The complete variable domain, with remaining parts taken from reference TRBV18 and TRBJ1-3, reads NAGVMQNPRHLVRRRGQEARLRCSPMKGHSHVYWYRQLPEEGLKFMVYLQKENIIDESGMPKERFSAEFPKEGPSILRIQQVVRGDSAAYFCASFSSGNTIYFGEGSWLTVV.

The chain combines TRBV20-1 with TRBJ2-7, with a tentative D call TRBD2 (6 bases). Germline V gene sequence: CDR1 DFQATT, CDR2 SNEGSKA (reference sequence). Trimming removed 5 bases from V and 2 bases from J, with 7 bases in between. The CDR3 is 11 residues long. The CDR3 here is CSAPGAYEQYF. The CDR3, as DNA: TGCAGTGCTCCGGGGGCCTACGAGCAGTACTTC.

The chain is built from TRBV7-9 and TRBJ2-5; D tentatively reads TRBD1 or TRBD2 (5 bases each). Germline loops: CDR1 SEHNR, CDR2 FQNEAQ (reference sequence). V was clipped by 5 bases and J by 4 bases, with 14 bases between them. This CDR3 is 14 amino acids long. The CDR3: CASSRGPGRETQYF. CDR3 DNA sequence: TGTGCCAGCAGCAGGGGACCTGGGAGAGAGACCCAGTACTTC.

The CDR3 spells CASRELDRNTGELFF. The CDR3, as DNA: TGTGCCAGCAGGGAACTGGACAGGAACACCGGGGAGCTGTTTTTT. The chain uses TRBV6-6 and TRBJ2-2, with D possibly being TRBD1 (6 bases). The CDR3 is 15 amino acids. V lost 6 bases and J 1 base, leaving 12 bases between the germline ends. Per the germline V gene, CDR1 is MNHNY and CDR2 is SVGAGI (reference sequence).

This clone was seen a few times. The chain is built from TRBV12-5 and TRBJ2-7, with D perhaps TRBD1 (6 bases). This CDR3 region has 13 residues. V shed 9 bases and J shed 1 base, with 13 bases lying between them. Germline-derived CDR1 and CDR2 are LGHNT and FRNRAP. CDR3 DNA: TGTGCTAGCGGGCCGGGACATTCCTACGAGCAGTACTTC. Translated, it gives CASGPGHSYEQYF. Together with reference TRBV12-5 and TRBJ2-7, the CDR3 gives the full variable domain: DARVTQTPRHKVTEMGQEVTMRCQPILGHNTVFWYRQTMMQGLELLAYFRNRAPLDDSGMPKDRFSAEMPDATLATLKIQPSEPRDSAVYFCASGPGHSYEQYFGPGTRLTVT.

The chain recombines TRBV6-5 with TRBJ1-2; the D gene is possibly TRBD1 (6 bases). The CDR3 has 16 residues. CDR1 is MNHEY and CDR2 is SVGAGI in the germline V gene. V lost 0 bases and J 3 bases, leaving 14 bases between the germline ends. The CDR3 is CASSYSWGGSYYGYTF. The CDR3 DNA follows: TGTGCCAGCAGTTACTCTTGGGGGGGCAGTTACTATGGCTACACCTTC.

The chain recombines TRBV29-1 with TRBJ2-1, with D perhaps matching TRBD1 (6 bases). This CDR3 contains 12 residues. Germline V gives CDR1 SQVTM, CDR2 ANQGSEA. V was pared by 4 bases and J by 4 bases, with 8 bases between. The DNA for the CDR3 is TGCAGCGTTGGAGGGGGATACAATGAGCAGTTCTTC. Translating gives CSVGGGYNEQFF.

This clone appeared a few times. V gene TRBV11-2 combines with J gene TRBJ1-5, with TRBD1 matching 8 bases. The CDR3 consists of 16 residues. Losses at the gene ends were 6 bases for V and 6 bases for J; bases not matched to a gene: 13. Germline loops: CDR1 SGHAT, CDR2 FQNNGV. The CDR3, as DNA: TGTGCCAGCAGTCCTACGGGACAGGTTAAGGGTCAGCCCCAGCATTTT. Translated, it gives CASSPTGQVKGQPQHF.

This clone turned up a few times. The chain joins TRBV18 to TRBJ2-3, with 9 bases fitting TRBD1. The CDR3 covers 15 residues. From germline, CDR1 is KGHSH and CDR2 LQKENI. Trimming cost V 4 bases and J 2 bases; bases outside gene matches: 4. The CDR3 nucleotides are TGTGCCAGCTCACGCACAGGGGGCGCCACAGATACGCAGTATTTT. Translation gives CASSRTGGATDTQYF.

V usage is TRBV30 and J usage is TRBJ1-3, with 11 bases lining up with TRBD1. This CDR3 has 14 residues. The germline CDR1 and CDR2 sequences are GTSNPN and SVGIG (reference sequence). Losses at the gene ends were 3 bases for V and 2 bases for J; bases not matched to a gene: 0. DNA for the CDR3: TGTGCCTGGAGGGGACAGGGGGCTGGAAACACCATATATTTT. This gives the protein CAWRGQGAGNTIYF.

The CDR3 spells CASSGAKGDETQYF. The CDR3 DNA reads TGTGCCAGCAGCGGAGCTAAGGGTGACGAGACCCAGTACTTC. This rearrangement joins TRBV2 to TRBJ2-5; D gene ambiguous. The CDR3 contains 14 residues. Trimming removed 6 bases from V and 5 bases from J, with 16 bases in between. Germline V gene lookup returns CDR1 SNHLY and CDR2 FYNNEI.

The chain combines TRBV7-9 with TRBJ1-2; D is uncertain. Germline V CDR1 and CDR2: SEHNR, FQNEAQ (reference sequence). Trimming took 1 base from V and 4 from J, leaving 7 bases between them. The length of the CDR3 is 13 residues. CDR3 DNA: TGTGCCAGCAGCTTAGGGGTTTTCTATGGCTACACCTTC. Protein product: CASSLGVFYGYTF.

The rearrangement joins TRBV28 to TRBJ2-7; the match to TRBD1 covers 8 bases. Trimming cost V 6 bases and J 5 bases; bases outside gene matches: 12. Germline V gene sequence: CDR1 MDHEN, CDR2 SYDVKM. The CDR3 contains 15 residues. The CDR3 region has the DNA TGTGCCAGCAGAACCCGGACAGGGCATTATCACGAGCAGTACTTC. Protein product: CASRTRTGHYHEQYF.

The chain employs TRBV7-9 and TRBJ2-3; D remains unclear. Germline V lookup: CDR1 SEHNR, CDR2 FQNEAQ (reference sequence). The CDR3 length is 16 residues. Trimming cost V 8 bases and J 1 base, with 19 bases left between them. CDR3 sequence: CASGGTSKDGTDTQYF. DNA of the CDR3: TGTGCCAGCGGCGGCACCTCAAAAGATGGCACAGATACGCAGTATTTT.

The rearrangement links TRBV5-4 to TRBJ2-7; D perhaps matches TRBD2 (6 bases). The CDR3 contains 16 residues. V lost 4 bases, J lost 0 bases, and 17 bases lay in between. The germline V gene has CDR1 SGHNT and CDR2 YYREEE (reference sequence). CDR3 nucleotides: TGTGCCAGCAGCCAAACACTAGGGAGGAGCTCCTACGAGCAGTACTTC. Translation gives CASSQTLGRSSYEQYF.

This clone was found once. V and J are TRBV30 and TRBJ2-7, with D tentatively TRBD1 or TRBD2 (6 bases each). Germline-derived CDR1 and CDR2 are GTSNPN and SVGIG (reference sequence). There are 13 residues in the CDR3. The germline V and J ends were trimmed by 5 bases and 2 bases, with 13 bases remaining between them. CDR3: CAWGGTNTYEQYF. CDR3 in DNA: TGTGCCTGGGGCGGGACAAACACCTACGAGCAGTACTTC.

This clone was counted once. J is TRBJ1-4 and V is TRBV5-1; the D gene is possibly TRBD1 (5 bases). The CDR3 loop spans 16 amino acids. V was cut by 0 bases and J by 7 bases, with 16 bases left in between. The germline V gene encodes CDR1 SGHRS and CDR2 YFSETQ. Here the CDR3 reads CASSLADNLVGEKLFF. Written as DNA, the CDR3 is TGCGCCAGCAGCTTGGCGGACAATCTGGTTGGTGAAAAACTGTTTTTT.

The CDR3 sequence: CASSFTGGGTYNEQFF. The CDR3 DNA reads TGTGCCAGCAGCTTTACCGGGGGAGGGACCTACAATGAGCAGTTCTTC. The chain is built from TRBV11-2 and TRBJ2-1, with 7 positions matching TRBD2. J was trimmed by 2 bases and V by 3 bases; bases with no gene match: 7. CDR1 and CDR2 (germline): SGHAT, FQNNGV. The CDR3 is 16 residues long.

The chain is built from TRBV7-6 and TRBJ1-3; D may be TRBD1 (5 bases). This CDR3 contains 14 residues. Between the trimmed V and J ends, which lost 3 bases and 2 bases, there was a span of 8 bases. Germline V gene data show CDR1 as SGHVS and CDR2 as FNYEAQ. The CDR3 sequence is CASSFVGAGNTIYF. CDR3 in DNA: TGTGCCAGCAGCTTTGTGGGGGCTGGAAACACCATATATTTT.

The sample holds one count of this clone. CDR3 protein: CASSRDPGGGGYGYTF. The CDR3 DNA reads as TGTGCCAGTAGTCGAGACCCAGGGGGCGGTGGTTATGGCTACACCTTC. The V call is TRBV19, the J call TRBJ1-2; 8 bases fit TRBD1. The V and J ends lost 5 bases and 5 bases, in that order; junction bases with no gene match: 13. This CDR3 contains 16 residues. Germline assignment: CDR1 LNHDA and CDR2 SQIVND (reference sequence).

The rearrangement joins TRBV5-4 to TRBJ2-1; the D is unclear. The ends were cut back, 0 bases at V and 4 bases at J, with 14 bases in the middle. CDR1 is SGHNT and CDR2 is YYREEE in the germline V gene (reference sequence). CDR3 length equals 16 residues. CDR3 residues: CASSLGVGYSYNEQFF. For the CDR3, the DNA is TGTGCCAGCAGCTTGGGTGTGGGTTATTCTTACAATGAGCAGTTCTTC.

V and J are TRBV7-2 and TRBJ2-1; TRBD2 matches 8 bases. V shed 2 bases and J 3 bases; nucleotides not matched to a gene: 9. This CDR3 has 17 amino acids. The V gene's germline CDR1 is SGHTA and CDR2 FQGNSA. The CDR3 region is CASSLLLAGLVYNEQFF. The CDR3 DNA sequence: TGTGCCAGCAGCTTACTTCTGGCGGGACTAGTCTACAATGAGCAGTTCTTC.